This TCR beta chain was found in a study of vaccination and CD4 T cells after COVID-19. Study background: Post-COVID specimens were obtained a median about 95 days after diagnosis (range 35 to 161).

An Oncomine TCR Beta short-read assay was used to sequence the DNA from cultured CD4+ T cells. Genomic DNA was drawn out of CD4+ T cells grown in culture. MiXCR was run by TCRdb on the PCR reads, yielding one entry per CDR3 protein. The data show 9,500 to 14,000 distinct CDR3 sequences, 25% to 35% seen once. The treatment: 10-day PBMC culture with coronavirus spike peptide pools or control peptides (ViraFEST assay). With regard to this clonotype: Its target is not known.

The germline gives CDR1 SGHTA, CDR2 FQGNSA. CDR3 length equals 14 residues. V trimming: 4 bases; J trimming: 11 bases; junction bases outside the gene matches: 4. V usage is TRBV7-2 and J usage is TRBJ2-1; 14 nucleotides align to TRBD2. The material sequenced was cultured CD4+ T cells from blood. This clonotype originated in a human donor with COVID-19. This CDR3 reads CASSSRTSGGKQFF. DNA of the CDR3: TGTGCCAGCAGCTCCAGGACTAGCGGGGGGAAGCAGTTCTTC.